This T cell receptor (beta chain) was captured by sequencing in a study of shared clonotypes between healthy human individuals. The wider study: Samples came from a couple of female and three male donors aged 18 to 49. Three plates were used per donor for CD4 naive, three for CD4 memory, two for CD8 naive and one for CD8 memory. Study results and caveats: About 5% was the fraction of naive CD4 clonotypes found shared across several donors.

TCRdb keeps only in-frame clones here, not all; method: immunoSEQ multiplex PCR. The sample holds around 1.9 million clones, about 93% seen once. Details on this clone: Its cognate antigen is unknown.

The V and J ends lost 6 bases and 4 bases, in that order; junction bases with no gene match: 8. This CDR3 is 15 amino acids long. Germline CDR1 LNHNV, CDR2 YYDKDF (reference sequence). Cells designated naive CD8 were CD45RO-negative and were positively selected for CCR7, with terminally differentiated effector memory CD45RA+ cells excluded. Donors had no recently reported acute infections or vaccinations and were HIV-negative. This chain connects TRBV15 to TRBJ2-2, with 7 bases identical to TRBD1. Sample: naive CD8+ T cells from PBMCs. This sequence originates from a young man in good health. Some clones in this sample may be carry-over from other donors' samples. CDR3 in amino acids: CATSARDRPTGELFF. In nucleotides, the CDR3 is TGTGCCACCAGTGCCCGGGACAGACCCACCGGGGAGCTGTTTTTT.